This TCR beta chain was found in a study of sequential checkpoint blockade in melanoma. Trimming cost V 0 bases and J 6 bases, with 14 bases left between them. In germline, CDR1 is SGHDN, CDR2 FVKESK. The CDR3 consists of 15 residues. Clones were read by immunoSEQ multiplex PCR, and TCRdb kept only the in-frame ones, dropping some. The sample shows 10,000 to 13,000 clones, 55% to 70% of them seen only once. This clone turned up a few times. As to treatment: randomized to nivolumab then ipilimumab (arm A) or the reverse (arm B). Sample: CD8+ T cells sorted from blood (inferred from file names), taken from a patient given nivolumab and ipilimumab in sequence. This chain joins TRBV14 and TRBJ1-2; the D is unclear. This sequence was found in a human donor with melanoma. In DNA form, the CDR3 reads TGTGCCAGCAGCCAAGATATCGGGAATCCCCATGGCTACACCTTC. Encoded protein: CASSQDIGNPHGYTF.